This T cell receptor beta chain was retrieved from a study of vaccination effects on CD4 cells after COVID-19. Study at large: It was two doses of either the BNT162b2 or mRNA-1273 vaccine that participants received.

Study-level results: Late after vaccination, infection- and vaccine-induced clones showed marked clonal contraction.

On this clone itself: The antigen is undetermined.

CDR1 is SGHAT, CDR2 FQNNGV, per germline. J gave up 2 bases and V 3 bases, and 4 bases lay outside the gene matches. The CDR3 loop spans 15 amino acids. Profiling relied on immunoSEQ multiplex PCR, and the TCRdb table lists in-frame clones only, not all of them. Among more than 35,000 clones, approximately 81% were seen once, and the ten largest hold just under 30%. Antigen-specific CD4+ T cells were expanded (with viral peptide pools) by the ViraFEST assay ahead of sequencing. Researchers isolated CD4+ T cells once around 11 days of culture had elapsed. This individual contracted SARS-CoV-2 between March and December 2020, as verified by PCR.

The TCR originated in a human donor who had a prior SARS-CoV-2 infection. The rearrangement uses TRBV11-2 and TRBJ2-1; 7 positions match TRBD1. This specimen was CD4+ T cells from PBMCs cultured with a peptide pool, taken before COVID-19 vaccination. The CDR3 DNA reads TGTGCCAGCAGCTTCATACAGGGGACCTACAATGAGCAGTTCTTC. It specifies CASSFIQGTYNEQFF.